This is a list of T cell receptor beta chains from one sample in a study of blood T cell repertoires in COVID-19. The assay was immunoSEQ multiplex PCR, and TCRdb's table has in-frame clones only and misses some. The sample lists about 370,000 clones; 80% to 90% were seen once. The sequenced sample was peripheral blood. These receptors were taken from a woman aged 30 to 39 with COVID-19, enrolled during active disease. The CDR3 runs from the conserved cysteine through the conserved F or W. A D gene is named only where the DNA matches it firmly. Clone size is shown for a subset of rows, as once, few, many or a class of expanded clone.

j_call | v_call | d_call | clone_size | cdr3_nt | cdr3_aa
TRBJ1-1 | TRBV30 | TRBD1 | once | TGTGCCTGGAACCCAGGACAGGGTAAGAACACTGAAGCTTTCTTT | CAWNPGQGKNTEAFF
TRBJ2-3 | TRBV6-5 | - | - | TGTGCCAGCAGACAACTAGGTCCCACAGATACGCAGTATTTT | CASRQLGPTDTQYF
TRBJ2-3 | TRBV6-5 | - | - | TGTGCCAGCCTTAAACAGGCAGATACGCAGTATTTT | CASLKQADTQYF
TRBJ1-6 | TRBV9 | - | few | TGTGCCAGCAGCGTAGCCGGGTCCTATAATTCACCCCTCCACTTT | CASSVAGSYNSPLHF
TRBJ1-2 | TRBV10-1 | TRBD1 | few | TGCGCCAGCAGAGCCGACAGGGGGGGTGGCTACACCTTC | CASRADRGGGYTF
TRBJ2-7 | TRBV9 | TRBD2 | - | TGTGCCAGCAGCCCTAGCGGGAGCTTCTCCTACGAGCAGTACTTC | CASSPSGSFSYEQYF
TRBJ2-1 | TRBV7-9 | TRBD2 | - | TGTGCCAGCAGCTACCAGACTAGCGGGAACAATGAGCAGTTCTTC | CASSYQTSGNNEQFF
TRBJ1-1 | TRBV28 | - | - | TGTGCCAGCAGTCCCCCCGAGGGCCGGGCCGTAGCTGAAGCTTTCTTT | CASSPPEGRAVAEAFF
TRBJ1-2 | TRBV28 | TRBD1 | - | TGTGCCAGCACCCCGCCGGGACAGGGGATCTATGGCTACACCTTC | CASTPPGQGIYGYTF
TRBJ1-1 | TRBV5-1 | - | - | TGCGCCAGCAGCTTGACACTGAACACTGAAGCTTTCTTT | CASSLTLNTEAFF
TRBJ1-1 | TRBV5-1 | - | once | TGCGCCAGCAGCTTCGGGGTGAGCACTGAAGCTTTCTTT | CASSFGVSTEAFF
TRBJ2-7 | TRBV28 | - | - | TGTGCCAGCAGTTTGTTTAGGCAGGGGGGTGAGCAGTACTTC | CASSLFRQGGEQYF
TRBJ2-3 | TRBV4-3 | - | - | TGCGCCAGCAGCCAAGACATACCCTCTGGCGGGGCCCGGGAAACGCAGTATTTT | CASSQDIPSGGARETQYF
TRBJ2-7 | TRBV27 | - | - | TGTGCCAGCAGTTTATCCAGGGATGGAATAGGCTACGAGCAGTACTTC | CASSLSRDGIGYEQYF
TRBJ2-1 | TRBV7-8 | TRBD2 | - | TGTGCCAGCAGCGCCAGGACTAGTTTATACAATGAGCAGTTCTTC | CASSARTSLYNEQFF
TRBJ1-2 | TRBV6-5 | TRBD1 | once | TGTGCCACGAAAGGGACAGGGGGCATCTATGGCTACACCTTC | CATKGTGGIYGYTF
TRBJ2-1 | TRBV3-1/TRBV3-2 | - | - | TGTGCCAGCAGCCAAGAGGGGAGGAATGAGCAGTTCTTC | CASSQEGRNEQFF
TRBJ2-3 | TRBV11-2 | - | - | TGTGCCAGCAGCTTAGATGGTGGACTATACCCAGATACGCAGTATTTT | CASSLDGGLYPDTQYF
TRBJ2-7 | TRBV4-1 | TRBD1 | - | TGCGCCAGCAGCCAGGTCCAGGGGGCCGCGGAGCAGTACTTC | CASSQVQGAAEQYF
TRBJ1-5 | TRBV7-6 | - | - | TGTGCCAGCAGCTTAGGGACACCCGGAAGCAATCAGCCCCAGCATTTT | CASSLGTPGSNQPQHF